The 29 T cell receptor beta chains presented below share a single source sample, sequenced in a study of persistence of HIV-infected CD4 T cells. No antigen is known for these receptors. The immunoSEQ assay was version 4, run in survey mode. Data came from immunoSEQ multiplex PCR; TCRdb stores just in-frame clones and leaves some out. Seen here are thousands of clones, 60% to 70% observed once, and the top ten hold 15% to 20%. Stimulation used 8 to 10 ug/mL lysate from CMV-infected fibroblasts. Responding CD4+ T cells were sorted by upregulation of both CD40 ligand and CD69. The sequencing here drew on CD4+ T cells sorted from PBMCs after roughly 19-hour stimulation, taken from a patient who received antiretroviral therapy. These TCRs come from an adult man with HIV who was CMV-seropositive.

The chain carries TRBV7-2 and TRBJ1-6; D is unresolved. Trimming removed 1 base from V and 12 bases from J, with 10 bases in between. The CDR3 sequence is 13 residues long. Germline V CDR1 and CDR2: SGHTA, FQGNSA. CDR3 in amino acids: CASSLEMRRPLHF. Written as DNA, the CDR3 is TGTGCCAGCAGCTTAGAGATGCGGAGACCCCTCCACTTT.

The rearrangement links TRBV5-4 to TRBJ2-2, with TRBD1 as a possible D gene (6 bases). This CDR3 has 15 amino acids. CDR1 and CDR2 from the germline V gene are SGHNT and YYREEE (reference sequence). Trimming removed 0 bases from V and 5 bases from J, with 11 bases in between. CDR3 region: CASSLVGTTTGELFF. CDR3 nucleotides: TGTGCCAGCAGCTTGGTTGGGACAACGACCGGGGAGCTGTTTTTT.

The V gene is TRBV7-2, the J gene TRBJ2-1, with D unclear. Germline V gives CDR1 SGHTA, CDR2 FQGNSA. The CDR3 is 11 amino acids. V lost 8 bases and J 4 bases, leaving 6 bases between the germline ends. CDR3 residues: CASLEYNEQFF. The CDR3 nucleotides read TGTGCCAGCCTTGAGTACAATGAGCAGTTCTTC. The full variable domain, rest sourced from reference TRBV7-2 and TRBJ2-1, is GAGVSQSPSNKVTEKGKDVELRCDPISGHTALYWYRQSLGQGLEFLIYFQGNSAPDKSGLPSDRFSAERTGGSVSTLTIQRTQQEDSAVYLCASLEYNEQFFGPGTRLTVL.

The chain is built from TRBV19 and TRBJ1-5; the D is unclear. The V end lost 0 bases, the J end lost 4 bases, and 4 bases lay between the germline ends. In germline, CDR1 is LNHDA, CDR2 SQIVND (reference sequence). The CDR3 is 13 amino acids. CDR3 sequence reads: CASSIDGNQPQHF. The CDR3 DNA reads as TGTGCCAGTAGTATAGATGGTAATCAGCCCCAGCATTTT.

The chain joins TRBV4-1 to TRBJ1-3, with 7 positions matching TRBD1. Germline trimming cut 0 bases from V and 4 bases from J; bases unmatched to any gene: 9. The CDR3 consists of 17 residues. Germline V CDR1 and CDR2: MGHRA, YSYEKL. CDR3 in amino acids: CASSQDGVRGTGNTIYF. DNA of the CDR3: TGCGCCAGCAGCCAAGACGGGGTCAGGGGGACCGGAAACACCATATATTTT.

This clone was detected a few times. The chain combines TRBV5-8 with TRBJ2-1; 7 positions match TRBD2. CDR1 is SGHTS, CDR2 YDEGEE, per germline. The junction had 10 bases not matched to a gene; V was cut back by 0 bases and J by 7 bases. CDR3 size: 16 residues. The CDR3 here is CASSLARGRDWNEQFF. CDR3 DNA sequence: TGTGCCAGCAGCTTGGCCCGAGGGAGGGATTGGAATGAGCAGTTCTTC.

The chain combines TRBV6-6 with TRBJ2-7; no definite D call. Germline CDR1 reads MNHNY; CDR2 reads SVGAGI (reference sequence). The CDR3 runs 14 residues. V lost 0 bases and J 3 bases, leaving 9 bases between the germline ends. CDR3 nucleotides: TGTGCCAGCAGTTACTCGGGGAATTACTACGAGCAGTACTTC. Translation gives CASSYSGNYYEQYF.

The chain combines TRBV3-1 (or the pseudogene TRBV3-2) with TRBJ2-1; TRBD2 might be the D (7 bases). The CDR3 covers 18 residues. Per the germline V gene, CDR1 is LGHDT and CDR2 is YNNKEL (reference sequence). V was pared by 4 bases and J by 3 bases, with 22 bases between. The CDR3: CASSPSTRGGLGYNEQFF. The CDR3, as DNA: TGTGCCAGCAGCCCCTCTACACGCGGGGGCCTCGGCTACAATGAGCAGTTCTTC.

The rearrangement uses TRBV25-1 and TRBJ1-2; TRBD1 matches 7 bases. This CDR3 has 14 amino acids. V dropped 1 base and J dropped 8; count of bases not matched to a gene: 7. Germline V gene sequence: CDR1 MGHDK, CDR2 SYGVNS. CDR3 nucleotide sequence: TGTGCCAGCAGTGAATGGGGGACAGCGGGAGGCTACACCTTC. It encodes CASSEWGTAGGYTF.

The chain uses TRBV7-2 and TRBJ2-1; 7 nucleotides line up with TRBD2. The CDR3 is made up of 16 amino acids. In germline, CDR1 is SGHTA, CDR2 FQGNSA. With V trimmed by 0 bases and J by 7 bases, 9 bases remained unmatched. The CDR3 reads CASSLAASGVRNEQFF. CDR3 bases: TGTGCCAGCAGCTTAGCGGCTAGCGGAGTCCGGAATGAGCAGTTCTTC.

In its sample, this clone ranks as medium-sized. The chain is built from TRBV18 and TRBJ1-2, with D perhaps matching TRBD1 (5 bases). Trimming removed 5 bases at V and 0 bases at J, with 16 bases between. The CDR3 is 16 residues long. The germline V gene encodes CDR1 KGHSH and CDR2 LQKENI. DNA for the CDR3: TGTGCCAGCTCAAAGGAGACAGCCACCTCTAACTATGGCTACACCTTC. Its translation is CASSKETATSNYGYTF.

This clone has only a few counts. The chain uses TRBV6-2 or TRBV6-3 and TRBJ1-5, with 7 bases fitting TRBD1. J lost 2 bases, V lost 5 bases, and 12 bases had no gene match. Germline CDR1 reads MNHEY; CDR2 reads SVGEGT. This CDR3 contains 17 residues. The CDR3 DNA reads as TGTGCCAGCAGTCGTACAGGGGTACTGATGGGCAATCAGCCCCAGCATTTT. It specifies CASSRTGVLMGNQPQHF.

The chain couples TRBV27 to TRBJ2-3; 10 bases agree with TRBD1. The CDR3 contains 16 residues. Germline CDR1 MNHEY, CDR2 SMNVEV (reference sequence). The J segment lost 5 bases and the V segment lost 1 base, leaving 6 bases of the junction unmatched. CDR3: CASSLYGQGVEDTQYF. Written as DNA, the CDR3 is TGTGCCAGCAGTTTATACGGACAGGGGGTTGAAGATACGCAGTATTTT.

This sequence joins TRBV2 and TRBJ1-5, with D perhaps matching TRBD1 (5 bases). Trimming took 8 bases from V and 4 from J, leaving 12 bases between them. The CDR3 sequence is 13 residues long. CDR1 and CDR2 from the germline V gene are SNHLY and FYNNEI. The CDR3 bases are TGTGCCAGCGCGGGACGGGAAAATCAGCCCCAGCATTTT. Protein sequence: CASAGRENQPQHF.

The chain uses TRBV10-3 and TRBJ1-1; D may be TRBD1 (5 bases). CDR1 and CDR2 (germline): ENHRY, SYGVKD. The CDR3 extends over 12 amino acids. The CDR3: CATHGDGTEAFF. The CDR3 coding sequence is TGTGCGACTCACGGGGACGGCACTGAAGCTTTCTTT.

V and J are TRBV7-2 and TRBJ2-7; tentatively, D is TRBD1 (5 bases). The V and J ends lost 2 bases and 5 bases respectively, with 10 bases between them. The CDR3 has 13 residues. The germline V gene has CDR1 SGHTA and CDR2 FQGNSA. The CDR3: CASSLSGLDEQYF. The CDR3, as DNA: TGTGCCAGCAGCTTATCAGGGTTGGACGAGCAGTACTTC.

The chain uses TRBV2 and TRBJ2-1; tentatively, D is TRBD1 or TRBD2 (5 bases each). The CDR3 extends over 11 amino acids. Germline loops: CDR1 SNHLY, CDR2 FYNNEI. With 6 bases removed from V and 10 bases from J, the gap between germline ends came to 10 bases. CDR3 DNA: TGTGCCAGCAGGGGGGTTATAGAGCAGTTCTTC. Encoded protein: CASRGVIEQFF.

This clone has only one observation. The chain combines TRBV6-6 with TRBJ1-5, with D possibly matching TRBD1 (6 bases). Germline values: CDR1 MNHNY, CDR2 SVGAGI (reference sequence). Trimming removed 5 bases from V and 11 bases from J, with 13 bases in between. The CDR3 extends over 12 amino acids. CDR3 residues: CASSNPGQTQHF. The CDR3 region has the DNA TGTGCCAGCAGTAACCCGGGACAAACCCAGCATTTT.

The chain is built from TRBV10-3 and TRBJ2-5; 8 bases line up with TRBD1. The CDR3 contains 13 residues. Germline values: CDR1 ENHRY, CDR2 SYGVKD. V shed 6 bases and J 2 bases; nucleotides not matched to a gene: 2. CDR3 region: CAIRGQAQETQYF. CDR3 sequence (DNA): TGTGCCATCAGGGGACAGGCTCAAGAGACCCAGTACTTC.

This clone was observed a handful of times. J is TRBJ2-1 and V is TRBV14; weak D call: TRBD2 (6 bases). The germline V and J ends were trimmed by 5 bases and 5 bases, with 25 bases remaining between them. Germline V gives CDR1 SGHDN, CDR2 FVKESK. This CDR3 spans 18 amino acids. Written as DNA, the CDR3 is TGTGCCAGCAGCGTGCCCCCCCGCGGCCGGGACTTGGACAATGAGCAGTTCTTC. This translates into CASSVPPRGRDLDNEQFF.

By share, this clone ranks as medium-sized (0.01 to 0.1%). The chain couples TRBV5-1 to TRBJ2-7, with 12 nucleotides matching TRBD2. This CDR3 contains 15 residues. Per germline, CDR1 SGHRS and CDR2 YFSETQ. The ends lost 0 bases at V and 7 bases at J; junction bases unmatched: 5. CDR3 DNA sequence: TGCGCCAGCAGCTTGGACCCGGGACTAGCGGGTGAGCAGTACTTC. It specifies CASSLDPGLAGEQYF.

V gene TRBV28 combines with J gene TRBJ1-2, with D uncertain. Deletions cut 5 bases from V and 6 bases from J, with 16 bases between. Germline V gene data show CDR1 as MDHEN and CDR2 as SYDVKM. The CDR3 has 14 amino acids. CDR3 protein: CASSPGERLDGYTF. CDR3 nucleotides: TGTGCCAGCAGTCCTGGGGAACGTTTAGATGGCTACACCTTC.

This sequence joins TRBV6-1 and TRBJ2-7; the D is unclear. The germline V gene has CDR1 MNHNS and CDR2 SASEGT. The V end lost 2 bases, the J end lost 0 bases, and 8 bases lay between the germline ends. This CDR3 is built from 14 residues. CDR3 sequence reads: CASSEIYSSYEQYF. CDR3 coding DNA: TGTGCCAGCAGTGAAATCTACAGCTCCTACGAGCAGTACTTC.

By share, this clone counts as large. This chain's CDR3 is CASSESTGGNSPLHF. CDR3 nucleotide sequence: TGCGCCAGCAGTGAATCGACAGGGGGGAATTCACCCCTCCACTTT. V gene TRBV10-2 combines with J gene TRBJ1-6; 9 bases agree with TRBD1. Germline V gene sequence: CDR1 WSHSY, CDR2 SAAADI. The CDR3 covers 15 residues. The trim removed 3 bases at V and 7 bases at J, leaving 4 bases unmatched.

This clone occurred a few times. The J gene is TRBJ2-5, the V gene TRBV29-1; D is perhaps TRBD1 or TRBD2 (5 bases each). CDR3 length: 16 amino acids. Germline V gives CDR1 SQVTM, CDR2 ANQGSEA. V gave up 1 base and J gave up 5 bases, with 20 bases separating them. The CDR3 DNA sequence: TGCAGCGTTGAAGGGGGGTGGCAGGGTACGGTGGAGACCCAGTACTTC. Residues: CSVEGGWQGTVETQYF.

This chain uses TRBV19 with TRBJ1-1, with 8 bases identical to TRBD1. The ends lost 3 bases at V and 8 bases at J; junction bases unmatched: 11. This CDR3 spans 15 amino acids. Looked up from germline, CDR1 is LNHDA and CDR2 is SQIVND (reference sequence). CDR3 residues: CASSILDRGNGEAFF. DNA for the CDR3: TGTGCCAGTAGTATTTTAGACAGGGGAAACGGAGAAGCTTTCTTT.

V is TRBV5-1 and J is TRBJ2-3; tentatively, D is TRBD2 (6 bases). V lost 0 bases, J lost 0 bases, and 11 bases lay in between. CDR3 length: 16 amino acids. Germline loops: CDR1 SGHRS, CDR2 YFSETQ. The CDR3 is CASSLVAGRSTDTQYF. CDR3 coding DNA: TGCGCCAGCAGCTTGGTGGCGGGAAGGAGCACAGATACGCAGTATTTT.

The chain uses TRBV2 and TRBJ1-2, with 7 positions matching TRBD1. Germline CDR1 and CDR2: SNHLY and FYNNEI. The CDR3 is 13 amino acids. V shed 9 bases, J shed 2 bases, and the junction held 6 bases outside the gene matches. DNA for the CDR3: TGTGCCAGGAGTAAACAGGGGAACTATGGCTACACCTTC. Residues: CARSKQGNYGYTF.

The chain has TRBV6-5 and TRBJ2-7; D is unresolved. CDR1 MNHEY and CDR2 SVGAGI come from the germline V gene. The CDR3 has 15 residues. V lost 0 bases to trimming and J lost 1 base, with 10 bases between them. CDR3 nucleotides: TGTGCCAGCAGTTACTCGGTGTACGGATCCTACGAGCAGTACTTC. Translating it yields CASSYSVYGSYEQYF.